This passage covers 15 T cell receptor beta chains from one sample sequenced in a study of CD8+ T cells in alopecia areata. Reverse transcription of extracted RNA yielded cDNA, which provided the sequencing template. The assay was immunoSEQ multiplex PCR, and TCRdb's table has in-frame clones only and misses some. Of 190,000 or so clones in the sample, around 60% were seen once. Noted treatment: oral pan-JAK inhibitor, 5-10 mg twice daily. The starting material was CD4+ T cells sorted from blood, obtained at week 4, from a patient treated with tofacitinib. These receptors all stem from a human donor with alopecia areata.

The V and J genes are TRBV4-1 and TRBJ1-2, with TRBD1 as a possible D gene (5 bases). Trimming took off 10 bases at V and 0 bases at J, with 18 bases between the two ends. Germline loops: CDR1 MGHRA, CDR2 YSYEKL. The CDR3 covers 15 residues. The CDR3 protein is CATTGRTTANYGYTF. CDR3 coding DNA: TGCGCCACCACAGGACGGACCACGGCTAACTATGGCTACACCTTC.

V and J are TRBV29-1 and TRBJ1-2, with 8 bases that match TRBD1. CDR3 length equals 15 residues. Germline loops: CDR1 SQVTM, CDR2 ANQGSEA. Trimming took 2 bases from V and 3 from J; bases not matched to a gene: 8. The CDR3 loop reads CSVERTGFPYYGYTF. In DNA form, the CDR3 reads TGCAGCGTTGAAAGGACAGGGTTTCCGTACTATGGCTACACCTTC.

The gene calls are TRBV7-2 and TRBJ2-5; TRBD2 matches 10 bases. From germline, CDR1 is SGHTA and CDR2 FQGNSA. V was pared by 8 bases and J by 2 bases, with 8 bases of the junction left unmatched. The CDR3 is 15 residues long. Here the CDR3 reads CASSSSGGSQETQYF. The CDR3 bases are TGTGCCAGCTCCTCTAGCGGGGGAAGTCAAGAGACCCAGTACTTC.

The chain carries TRBV19 and TRBJ1-1; D is possibly TRBD1 (6 bases). The germline V gene has CDR1 LNHDA and CDR2 SQIVND (reference sequence). The length of the CDR3 is 15 residues. V was trimmed by 3 bases and J by 1 base, leaving 12 bases between them. The CDR3 nucleotides read TGTGCCAGTAGTATTTCGGGCAGGGGGAACACTGAAGCTTTCTTT. As protein: CASSISGRGNTEAFF.

This clone has just one count. The genes are TRBV4-1 and TRBJ2-5; 15 bases fit TRBD2. V shed 1 base, J shed 9 bases, and the junction held 6 bases outside the gene matches. Germline V gene lookup returns CDR1 MGHRA and CDR2 YSYEKL. The CDR3 has 16 amino acids. CDR3 sequence (DNA): TGCGCCAGCAGCCAAGGAAGGACTAGCGGGGGGGAACCCCAGTACTTC. Translated, it gives CASSQGRTSGGEPQYF.

In its sample, this clone was seen a few times. Other DNA sequences from this sample encode an identical CDR3 as well. V and J are TRBV29-1 and TRBJ1-2; tentative D call: TRBD1 (5 bases). This CDR3 comprises 12 residues. Per germline, CDR1 SQVTM and CDR2 ANQGSEA. The V and J ends lost 4 bases and 1 base respectively, with 7 bases between them. CDR3 in amino acids: CSVGGSNYGYTF. The CDR3 DNA sequence: TGCAGCGTTGGGGGCAGTAACTATGGCTACACCTTC.

This clone was counted only a few times. The rearrangement uses TRBV7-9 and TRBJ1-2, with 9 positions matching TRBD1. The J segment lost 8 bases and the V segment lost 5 bases, leaving 12 bases of the junction unmatched. The germline CDR1 and CDR2 sequences are SEHNR and FQNEAQ (reference sequence). CDR3 length: 15 residues. The CDR3 spells CASSARMGTGLGYTF. The CDR3 bases are TGTGCCAGCAGCGCCCGGATGGGGACAGGGCTGGGCTACACCTTC.

The chain recombines TRBV2 with TRBJ2-1, with 11 bases identical to TRBD1. CDR1 is SNHLY and CDR2 is FYNNEI in the germline V gene. This CDR3 spans 13 amino acids. V trimming: 4 bases; J trimming: 9 bases; junction bases outside the gene matches: 2. The CDR3 DNA is TGTGCCAGCAGTGGGACAGGGGGCGGTGAGCAGTTCTTC. Residues: CASSGTGGGEQFF.

The CDR3 DNA follows: TGCGCCAGCAGCTTGAAGGACAGGGACACTGAAGCTTTCTTT. This translates into CASSLKDRDTEAFF. The V call is TRBV5-1, the J call TRBJ1-1; 8 bases match TRBD1. Losses at the gene ends were 1 base for V and 3 bases for J; bases not matched to a gene: 2. This CDR3 has 14 amino acids. Germline CDR1 and CDR2: SGHRS and YFSETQ.

The DNA for the CDR3 is TGTGCCATCAGTGAGTCGAAACAAGATACGCAGTATTTT. It translates to CAISESKQDTQYF. The V and J genes are TRBV10-3 and TRBJ2-3; D gene uncertain. Germline lookup yields CDR1 ENHRY and CDR2 SYGVKD. V was cut by 0 bases and J by 5 bases, with 6 bases left in between. The CDR3 spans 13 residues.

There are a few counts of this clone. The chain employs TRBV7-2 and TRBJ1-2; tentatively, D is TRBD1 (6 bases). V was cut by 0 bases and J by 2 bases, with 7 bases left in between. The CDR3 has 14 amino acids. Germline assignment: CDR1 SGHTA and CDR2 FQGNSA. CDR3 sequence reads: CASSLAGQNYGYTF. CDR3 nucleotide sequence: TGTGCCAGCAGCTTAGCCGGACAGAACTATGGCTACACCTTC.

In this sample, this clone turned up many times. The chain is built from TRBV2 and TRBJ1-5; 8 bases are a match to TRBD1. Germline V gene sequence: CDR1 SNHLY, CDR2 FYNNEI. The V and J ends lost 8 bases and 3 bases, in that order; junction bases with no gene match: 15. This CDR3 contains 17 residues. The CDR3 loop is CASGRGQALTNNQPQHF. In DNA form, the CDR3 reads TGTGCCAGCGGACGGGGACAGGCGCTGACGAACAATCAGCCCCAGCATTTT.

The chain couples TRBV30 to TRBJ2-1; the D call may be TRBD1 or TRBD2 (5 bases each). CDR3 size: 13 residues. Germline-derived CDR1 and CDR2 are GTSNPN and SVGIG (reference sequence). Trimming removed 0 bases from V and 14 bases from J, with 17 bases in between. The chain's CDR3 is CAWSVGTGGKEFF. The CDR3 DNA follows: TGTGCCTGGAGTGTAGGGACCGGAGGCAAGGAGTTCTTC.

The genes are TRBV20-1 and TRBJ2-7; possible D gene TRBD2, 6 bases. The V and J ends lost 7 bases and 6 bases respectively, with 13 bases between them. The CDR3 has 11 amino acids. From germline, CDR1 is DFQATT and CDR2 SNEGSKA (reference sequence). The chain's CDR3 is CSVRLASEQYF. The CDR3 DNA follows: TGCAGTGTTCGCCTAGCGAGCGAGCAGTACTTC.

This chain uses TRBV29-1 with TRBJ2-2; unclear D gene. This CDR3 has 12 residues. V gave up 6 bases and J gave up 2 bases, with 7 bases separating them. Germline values: CDR1 SQVTM, CDR2 ANQGSEA. CDR3 protein: CSVKPNTGELFF. The CDR3 nucleotides are TGCAGCGTGAAGCCCAACACCGGGGAGCTGTTTTTT.